The present T cell receptor (beta chain) was sequenced within a study of blood T cell repertoires in COVID-19. Across the study: Whether acute or convalescent, the COVID-19 samples came from the United States, Italy and Spain.

TCRdb keeps only in-frame clones here, not all; method: immunoSEQ multiplex PCR. The repertoire includes tens of thousands of clones, about 92% of them detected once, and 3% to 3.5% sits in the top ten. The material sequenced was peripheral blood. This receptor was taken from a human donor in a cohort sampled during active COVID-19.

Here the CDR3 DNA reads TGTGCCAGCAGTTTTTATTATGGGAAGTTTTTCTCGGGGCGGGAGGGTAATAATGAGCAGTTCTTC. The encoded protein is CASSFYYGKFFSGREGNNEQFF. The rearrangement joins TRBV27 to TRBJ2-1, with 9 bases that match TRBD2. CDR1 is MNHEY and CDR2 is SMNVEV in the germline V gene (reference sequence). Trimming took 3 bases from V and 7 from J; bases not matched to a gene: 28. The CDR3 sequence is 22 residues long.